A selection of T cell receptor beta chains follows, all from one sample in a study of early T cells in non-severe SARS-CoV-2 infection. Using its own MiXCR run on the 5' RACE reads, TCRdb lists one record per CDR3 protein. The repertoire has roughly 66,000 distinct CDR3 sequences, roughly 9% of them found once; the top ten carry more than 2.5%. The sequenced material came from whole blood. These receptors came from an adult who was a healthcare worker with PCR-confirmed SARS-CoV-2 infection or an uninfected control (not recorded which). CDR3s include the opening cysteine and the closing phenylalanine or tryptophan. D genes are given only for firm matches. Clone size, where shown, is once, few, many, or a class for clones that have expanded.

TRBD1	NA	TRBV27	TRBJ2-3	TGTGCCAGCAGTTTCAAGGACAGGGGGACAGATACGCAGTATTTT	CASSFKDRGTDTQYF
NA	NA	TRBV7-2	TRBJ2-2	TGTGCCAGCAGCTTCCCGAACACCGGGGAGCTGTTTTTT	CASSFPNTGELFF
NA	many	TRBV28	TRBJ1-2	TGTGCCAGCATCCAGGCGGGGCACTATGGCTACACCTTC	CASIQAGHYGYTF
TRBD2	NA	TRBV11-2	TRBJ2-1	TGTGCCAGCAGCCCCGGGAGGGTTGGAGAGCAGTTCTTC	CASSPGRVGEQFF
NA	NA	TRBV2	TRBJ1-2	TGTGCCAGCAGTGAAGCCCCCAGGGCATACAACTATGGCTACACCTTC	CASSEAPRAYNYGYTF
NA	NA	TRBV27	TRBJ2-3	TGTGCCAGCACCGATTACAGGAACACAGATACGCAGTATTTT	CASTDYRNTDTQYF
NA	few	TRBV4-1	TRBJ1-1	TGCGCCAGCAGCCAAGATCCCGGGGGGAACACTGAAGCTTTCTTT	CASSQDPGGNTEAFF
TRBD2	few	TRBV20-1	TRBJ2-3	TGCAGTGCTAGTGCTAGCGGAGGCACAGATACGCAGTATTTT	CSASASGGTDTQYF
NA	many	TRBV29-1	TRBJ2-2	TGCAGCGGCCGGGACACAGCGAACACCGGGGAGCTGTTTTTT	CSGRDTANTGELFF
NA	many	TRBV6-4	TRBJ2-2	TGTGCCAGCAGTGACCAGTTTAACACCGGGGAGCTGTTTTTT	CASSDQFNTGELFF
TRBD2	few	TRBV5-4	TRBJ2-1	TGTGCCAGCAGCTTGGACGCGGGAGTCCTCTACAATGAGCAGTTCTTC	CASSLDAGVLYNEQFF
NA	NA	TRBV20-1	TRBJ2-7	TGCAGTGCTAGGGGGCTGGGGAACTACGAGCAGTACTTC	CSARGLGNYEQYF
TRBD1	NA	TRBV5-1	TRBJ2-5	TGCGCCAGCAGCCCCGGGACAGGGGGCCAAGAGACCCAGTACTTC	CASSPGTGGQETQYF
NA	NA	TRBV20-1	TRBJ2-2	TGCAGTGCTAATGGCCCCCTTGGCAGAAACACCGGGGAGCTGTTTTTT	CSANGPLGRNTGELFF
NA	NA	TRBV20-1	TRBJ2-3	TGCAGTGCAAGAAGGCCTTCAGATACGCAGTATTTT	CSARRPSDTQYF
TRBD2	few	TRBV6-5	TRBJ2-7	TGTGCCAGCAGCTCTAGCGGGAGCTACGAGCAGTACTTC	CASSSSGSYEQYF
TRBD2	NA	TRBV9	TRBJ2-1	TGTGCCAGCAGCGTTGTGGGAGGGCCTTACAATGAGCAGTTCTTC	CASSVVGGPYNEQFF
NA	many	TRBV7-6	TRBJ2-2	TGTGCCAGCAGCTTATATAGCGGAACGAACACCGGGGAGCTGTTTTTT	CASSLYSGTNTGELFF
NA	few	TRBV25-1	TRBJ2-7	TGTGCCAGCAGTGGCGCGACGGGCGAGCAGTACTTC	CASSGATGEQYF
NA	many	TRBV7-2	TRBJ2-7	TGTGCCAGCAGCTTAGTAGGAGGGCAGTACTTC	CASSLVGGQYF
NA	many	TRBV6-5	TRBJ2-3	TGTGCCAGCGGCGATAGCACAGATACGCAGTATTTT	CASGDSTDTQYF
NA	NA	TRBV21-1	TRBJ2-4	TGTGCCAGCACCGGGGACAGGCTAGCCAAAAACATTCAGTACTTC	CASTGDRLAKNIQYF
NA	many	TRBV20-1	TRBJ1-1	TGCAGTGCTAGAATCGGGGACACTGAAGCTTTCTTT	CSARIGDTEAFF
TRBD1	NA	TRBV5-6	TRBJ2-3	TGTGCCAGCAGCCCGGGACAGGGCAGAGATACGCAGTATTTT	CASSPGQGRDTQYF
TRBD1	few	TRBV4-2	TRBJ2-7	TGTGCCAGCAGCCAAGTGGGGACAGCCTCCTACGAGCAGTACTTC	CASSQVGTASYEQYF
TRBD2	few	TRBV28	TRBJ2-7	TGTGCCAGCAGAAGTGGGGTAGCGGGAGAACGGAGTCGCCACGAGCAGTACTTC	CASRSGVAGERSRHEQYF
NA	few	TRBV21-1	TRBJ1-1	TGTGCCAGCAGCCTCAAGGGGGACAGAGTGGGAGACACTGAAGCTTTCTTT	CASSLKGDRVGDTEAFF
NA	many	TRBV15	TRBJ2-3	TGTGCCACCAGCAGAGATCCGACAGGCACAGATACGCAGTATTTT	CATSRDPTGTDTQYF
NA	few	TRBV7-8	TRBJ2-5	TGTGCCAGCAGCTCCCCTCGAGGGGGGGAGGAGACCCAGTACTTC	CASSSPRGGEETQYF
TRBD1	few	TRBV10-3	TRBJ2-3	TGTGCCATCAGCGGTCTGACAGGGGGCGCGACAGATACGCAGTATTTT	CAISGLTGGATDTQYF
NA	NA	TRBV7-6	TRBJ1-2	TGTGCCAGCGGGCAGGGGTCCCAGTATGGCTACACCTTC	CASGQGSQYGYTF
NA	few	TRBV19	TRBJ1-2	TGTGCCAGTAGTATAGTTCGCATGGATGGCTACACCTTC	CASSIVRMDGYTF
TRBD1	many	TRBV29-1	TRBJ2-7	TGCAGCGTCCCCGACAGGGGGCGAAGCGAGCAGTACTTC	CSVPDRGRSEQYF
NA	many	TRBV7-6	TRBJ2-3	TGTGCCAGCAGCCGGGACTCGGATACGCAGTATTTT	CASSRDSDTQYF
TRBD2	few	TRBV20-1	TRBJ2-5	TGCAGCCCGCTTAGCGGGAGTGGGACCCAGTACTTC	CSPLSGSGTQYF
TRBD2	few	TRBV6-2/TRBV6-3	TRBJ2-7	TGTGCCAGCAGTTACGGCCTAGCGGGCCCCTACGAGCAGTACTTC	CASSYGLAGPYEQYF
NA	few	TRBV24-1	TRBJ1-2	TGTGCCACCAGTGATGGGAGATATGGCTACACCTTC	CATSDGRYGYTF
TRBD2	NA	TRBV11-2	TRBJ2-1	TGTGCCAGCAGCTTAGGGAGCGGGAGGGTATACAATGAGCAGTTCTTC	CASSLGSGRVYNEQFF
NA	few	TRBV6-2/TRBV6-3	TRBJ1-2	TGTGCCAGCACCACCAATCGTGGGGGGCATAGAGGAGGCTACACCTTC	CASTTNRGGHRGGYTF
TRBD1	few	TRBV10-3	TRBJ1-4	TGTGCCATCAGTGATAGAGGGGGCGGTGAAAAACTGTTTTTT	CAISDRGGGEKLFF
NA	many	TRBV7-9	TRBJ2-4	TGTGCCAGCAGCTCACTAGGTGGTACTAAAAACATTCAGTACTTC	CASSSLGGTKNIQYF